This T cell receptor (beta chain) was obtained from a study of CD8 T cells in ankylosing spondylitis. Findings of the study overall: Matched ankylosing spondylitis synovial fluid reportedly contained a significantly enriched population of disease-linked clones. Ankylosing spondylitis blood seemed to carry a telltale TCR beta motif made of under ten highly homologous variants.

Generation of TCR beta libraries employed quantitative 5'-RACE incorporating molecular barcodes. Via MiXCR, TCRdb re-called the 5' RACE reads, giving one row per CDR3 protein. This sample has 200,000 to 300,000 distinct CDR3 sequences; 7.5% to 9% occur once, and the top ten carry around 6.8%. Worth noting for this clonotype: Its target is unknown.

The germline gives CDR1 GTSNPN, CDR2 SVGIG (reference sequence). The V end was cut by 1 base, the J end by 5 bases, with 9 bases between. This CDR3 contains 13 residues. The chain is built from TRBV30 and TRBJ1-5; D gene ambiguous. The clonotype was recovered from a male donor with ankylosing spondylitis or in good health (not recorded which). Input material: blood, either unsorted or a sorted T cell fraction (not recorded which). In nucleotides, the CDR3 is TGTGCCTGGAGTGGGGGATGGGATCAGCCCCAGCATTTT. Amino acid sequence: CAWSGGWDQPQHF.